The rows below give T cell receptor beta chains drawn from one sample of a study of blood T cell repertoires in COVID-19. Clones were read by immunoSEQ multiplex PCR, and TCRdb kept only the in-frame ones, dropping some. Among tens of thousands of clones listed, about 90% were seen once. Sequenced material: peripheral blood. These receptors all come from a woman of 80 years or more with active COVID-19. Both conserved end residues are part of each CDR3. The order of the fields is D gene, V gene, clone size, J gene, CDR3 length, CDR3 protein, CDR3 DNA. D genes are given only for firm matches. Not every row has a clone size; where given, it reads once, few, many or a size class.

NA,TRBV28,NA,TRBJ2-1,16,CASSSYKRSSYNEQFF,TGTGCCAGCAGTTCCTATAAGCGGAGCTCCTACAATGAGCAGTTCTTC
TRBD2,TRBV24-1,NA,TRBJ2-3,17,CATSDWERERETDTQYF,TGTGCCACCAGTGATTGGGAGCGGGAGAGGGAAACAGATACGCAGTATTTT
TRBD2,TRBV20-1,NA,TRBJ2-5,14,CSASSGLERETQYF,TGCAGTGCTAGTAGTGGACTAGAGAGGGAGACCCAGTACTTC
NA,TRBV9,NA,TRBJ2-1,12,CASSVVGTEQFF,TGTGCCAGCAGCGTAGTGGGCACTGAGCAGTTCTTC
NA,TRBV20-1,NA,TRBJ2-3,11,CSARWTLSQYF,TGCAGTGCTAGATGGACTTTATCGCAGTATTTT
TRBD1,TRBV6-5,NA,TRBJ1-2,16,CASSYEWTGTNYGYTF,TGTGCCAGCAGTTACGAATGGACAGGTACCAACTATGGCTACACCTTC
TRBD1,TRBV6-5,NA,TRBJ1-6,13,CASSRGQGPPLHF,TGTGCCAGCAGTCGGGGACAGGGTCCACCCCTCCACTTT
NA,TRBV18,NA,TRBJ1-6,17,CASSPDYARPYNSPLHF,TGTGCCAGCTCGCCTGATTACGCGAGGCCCTATAATTCACCCCTCCACTTT
TRBD1,TRBV7-7,NA,TRBJ2-1,14,CASSLGTGVTEQFF,TGTGCTAGCAGCTTGGGGACAGGGGTAACTGAGCAGTTCTTC
NA,TRBV6-5,NA,TRBJ1-5,16,CASSYGQSKVTQPQHF,TGTGCCAGCAGTTACGGGCAGTCCAAAGTGACTCAGCCCCAGCATTTT
NA,TRBV28,NA,TRBJ1-1,10,CASVREVAFF,TGTGCCAGCGTACGTGAGGTAGCTTTCTTT
TRBD1,TRBV29-1,NA,TRBJ2-7,17,CSVEDESGTGTPYEQYF,TGCAGCGTTGAAGACGAATCCGGGACAGGGACTCCCTACGAGCAGTACTTC
NA,TRBV7-2,NA,TRBJ2-7,14,CASSYPGLSYEQYF,TGTGCCAGCAGCTACCCAGGTTTATCCTACGAGCAGTACTTC
TRBD1,TRBV27,NA,TRBJ2-7,14,CASPQGTGVPEQYF,TGTGCCAGTCCACAAGGGACAGGGGTGCCCGAGCAGTACTTC
TRBD1,TRBV7-2,once,TRBJ1-4,14,CASSARGQREKLFF,TGTGCCAGCAGCGCTAGGGGGCAGCGGGAAAAACTGTTTTTT
TRBD1,TRBV18,once,TRBJ2-7,17,CASSPPGGRNRGYEQYF,TGTGCCAGCTCACCACCCGGAGGAAGGAACAGGGGATACGAGCAGTACTTC
NA,TRBV18,NA,TRBJ2-5,13,CASSPAAEGTQYF,TGTGCCAGCTCACCGGCGGCAGAAGGGACCCAGTACTTC
TRBD2,TRBV27,NA,TRBJ2-5,14,CASSSGLARETQYF,TGTGCCAGCAGTTCCGGACTAGCAAGGGAGACCCAGTACTTC
NA,TRBV6-6,NA,TRBJ2-1,11,CASSYFREQFF,TGTGCCAGCAGTTACTTCCGTGAGCAGTTCTTC
NA,TRBV2,NA,TRBJ2-5,11,CASRLEATQYF,TGTGCCAGCAGGCTAGAGGCGACCCAGTACTTC
NA,TRBV12-3/TRBV12-4,NA,TRBJ2-7,11,CASSLASEQYF,TGTGCCAGCAGTTTAGCGAGCGAGCAGTACTTC
NA,TRBV9,NA,TRBJ1-4,15,CASSVDGASSEKLFF,TGTGCCAGCAGCGTAGATGGGGCCAGCTCTGAAAAACTGTTTTTT
TRBD2,TRBV9,NA,TRBJ2-3,16,CASSWTSGSATDTQYF,TGTGCCAGCAGCTGGACTAGCGGGAGTGCCACAGATACGCAGTATTTT
TRBD2,TRBV29-1,NA,TRBJ2-3,14,CSVQTSGSRDTQYF,TGCAGCGTCCAGACTAGCGGGAGCCGAGATACGCAGTATTTT
NA,TRBV27,NA,TRBJ2-3,16,CASSFSPSWATDTQYF,TGTGCCAGCAGTTTTTCCCCCTCGTGGGCCACAGATACGCAGTATTTT
NA,TRBV7-6,NA,TRBJ2-6,15,CASSSRSSGANVLTF,TGTGCCAGCAGCTCTCGGAGCTCTGGGGCCAACGTCCTGACTTTC
TRBD1,TRBV18,NA,TRBJ2-1,17,CASSPPNRGNSCNEQFF,TGTGCCAGCTCACCACCAAACAGGGGAAACTCCTGCAATGAGCAGTTCTTC
NA,TRBV5-8,NA,TRBJ1-5,14,CASKGQGPAGPQHF,TGTGCCAGCAAGGGTCAGGGGCCGGCGGGGCCCCAGCATTTT
NA,TRBV6-2/TRBV6-3,once,TRBJ2-2,16,CASSYSPERAAGELFF,TGTGCCAGCAGTTACTCCCCAGAGCGGGCGGCCGGGGAGCTGTTTTTT
NA,TRBV7-4,NA,TRBJ1-6,15,CASSSRGPWASPLHF,TGTGCCAGCAGCTCCCGAGGGCCGTGGGCTTCACCCCTCCACTTT